The rows below give T cell receptor beta chains drawn from one sample of a study of blood T cell repertoires in COVID-19. The repertoire was sequenced with immunoSEQ multiplex PCR; TCRdb's copy has only in-frame clones and lacks some. The sample yields about 140,000 clones, about 80% seen once. Source material: peripheral blood. These receptors came from a woman between 55 and 75 years old with acute or convalescent COVID-19. CDR3s include the opening cysteine and the closing phenylalanine or tryptophan. The D gene is left open where the match is weak.

d_gene: TRBD1
j_gene: TRBJ1-1
v_gene: TRBV6-6
CDR3aa: CASRRDRGATEAFF
CDR3nt: TGTGCCAGCAGGCGCGACAGGGGAGCCACTGAAGCTTTCTTT

d_gene: TRBD2
j_gene: TRBJ2-2
v_gene: TRBV11-2
CDR3aa: CASSLAGTSGRENTGELFF
CDR3nt: TGTGCCAGCAGCTTAGCTGGGACTAGCGGGAGAGAGAACACCGGGGAGCTGTTTTTT

d_gene: NA
j_gene: TRBJ2-7
v_gene: TRBV6-5
CDR3aa: CASSMGGASYEQYF
CDR3nt: TGTGCCAGCAGCATGGGGGGAGCCTCCTACGAGCAGTACTTC

d_gene: NA
j_gene: TRBJ2-7
v_gene: TRBV6-2/TRBV6-3
CDR3aa: CASSSWRDYEQYF
CDR3nt: TGTGCCAGCAGTTCTTGGCGGGACTACGAGCAGTACTTC

d_gene: NA
j_gene: TRBJ2-7
v_gene: TRBV7-6
CDR3aa: CASSLDTEQYF
CDR3nt: TGTGCCAGCAGCTTAGATACAGAGCAGTACTTC

d_gene: NA
j_gene: TRBJ2-2
v_gene: TRBV18
CDR3aa: CASSLGGNTGELFF
CDR3nt: TGTGCCAGCTCACTCGGAGGGAACACCGGGGAGCTGTTTTTT

d_gene: NA
j_gene: TRBJ2-7
v_gene: TRBV7-9
CDR3aa: CASSLRPLGGGSSYEQYF
CDR3nt: TGTGCCAGCAGCTTAAGGCCCCTGGGGGGCGGGAGCTCCTACGAGCAGTACTTC

d_gene: TRBD1
j_gene: TRBJ2-5
v_gene: TRBV6-4
CDR3aa: CASSPGQGYQETQYF
CDR3nt: TGTGCCAGCAGCCCGGGACAGGGTTACCAAGAGACCCAGTACTTC

d_gene: NA
j_gene: TRBJ1-5
v_gene: TRBV7-2
CDR3aa: CASSSQGWNQPQHF
CDR3nt: TGTGCCAGCAGCTCACAGGGCTGGAATCAGCCCCAGCATTTT

d_gene: TRBD1
j_gene: TRBJ2-7
v_gene: TRBV28
CDR3aa: CATRDRSYEQYF
CDR3nt: TGTGCCACGAGGGACAGGTCCTACGAGCAGTACTTC

d_gene: TRBD1
j_gene: TRBJ2-2
v_gene: TRBV5-4
CDR3aa: CASSVRQGAGELFF
CDR3nt: TGTGCCAGCAGCGTCAGACAGGGTGCCGGGGAGCTGTTTTTT

d_gene: NA
j_gene: TRBJ1-1
v_gene: TRBV6-5
CDR3aa: CASSLGAIGTEAFF
CDR3nt: TGTGCCAGCAGTCTGGGGGCTATAGGCACTGAAGCTTTCTTT

d_gene: TRBD1
j_gene: TRBJ1-4
v_gene: TRBV4-1
CDR3aa: CASRTQGNSEKLFF
CDR3nt: TGCGCCAGCAGGACACAGGGGAACAGTGAAAAACTGTTTTTT

d_gene: TRBD1
j_gene: TRBJ1-2
v_gene: TRBV7-9
CDR3aa: CASSRGTANYGYTF
CDR3nt: TGTGCCAGCAGCCGAGGGACAGCGAACTATGGCTACACCTTC

d_gene: NA
j_gene: TRBJ2-5
v_gene: TRBV28
CDR3aa: CASSTITGSETQYF
CDR3nt: TGTGCCAGCAGTACCATTACAGGGTCGGAGACCCAGTACTTC